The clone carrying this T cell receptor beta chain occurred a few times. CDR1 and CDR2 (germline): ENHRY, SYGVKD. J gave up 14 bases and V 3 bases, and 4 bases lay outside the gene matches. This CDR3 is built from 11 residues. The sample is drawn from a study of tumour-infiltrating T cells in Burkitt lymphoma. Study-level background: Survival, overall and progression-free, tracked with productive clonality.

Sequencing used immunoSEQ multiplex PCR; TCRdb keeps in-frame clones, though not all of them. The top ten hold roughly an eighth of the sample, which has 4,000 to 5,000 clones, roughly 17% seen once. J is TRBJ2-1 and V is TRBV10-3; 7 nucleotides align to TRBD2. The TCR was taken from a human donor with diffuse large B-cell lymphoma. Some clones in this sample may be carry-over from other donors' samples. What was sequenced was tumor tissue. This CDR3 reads CAISENGRKFF. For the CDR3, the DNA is TGTGCCATCAGTGAAAACGGGAGGAAGTTCTTC.